This TCR beta chain was sequenced in a study of cytomegalovirus exposure and HLA in healthy donors. Vbeta (60) and Jbeta (13) primers were used in the PCR. TCRdb keeps only in-frame clones here, not all; method: immunoSEQ multiplex PCR. The sample has more than 100,000 clones; more than 55% are singletons. Whereas donors were nominally healthy upon sampling, unrecorded immune exposures were probable. Between the trimmed V and J ends, which lost 0 bases and 0 bases, there was a span of 6 bases. CDR1 is SGHAT and CDR2 is FQNNGV in the germline V gene. This CDR3 contains 14 residues. Study-wide results and caveats: Researchers reportedly found TCR beta sequences accurately predicted most subjects' HLA-A and HLA-B alleles. Upon later analysis, HLA-associated TCR beta chains proved more clonally expanded than other, equally common chains.

This clone was observed a single time. The antigen is undetermined. This sequence joins TRBV11-2 and TRBJ2-7, with D perhaps TRBD1 (5 bases). The sequence was collected from a man aged 18 to 30 in good health and CMV-seronegative. Sequenced material: PBMCs. CDR3 nucleotide sequence: TGTGCCAGCAGCTTAGAGGGGCCCTCCTACGAGCAGTACTTC. Amino acids: CASSLEGPSYEQYF.